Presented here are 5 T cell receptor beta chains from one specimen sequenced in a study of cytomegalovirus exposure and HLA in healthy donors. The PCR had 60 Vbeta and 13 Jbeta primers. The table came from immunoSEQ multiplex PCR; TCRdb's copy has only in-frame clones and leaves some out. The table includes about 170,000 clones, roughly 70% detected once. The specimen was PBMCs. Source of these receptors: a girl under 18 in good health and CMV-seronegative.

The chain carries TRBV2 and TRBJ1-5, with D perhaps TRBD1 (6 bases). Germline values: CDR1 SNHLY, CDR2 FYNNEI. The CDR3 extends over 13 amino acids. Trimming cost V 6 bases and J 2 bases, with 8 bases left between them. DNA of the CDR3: TGTGCCAGCAGGGACAGAGGCAATCAGCCCCAGCATTTT. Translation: CASRDRGNQPQHF.

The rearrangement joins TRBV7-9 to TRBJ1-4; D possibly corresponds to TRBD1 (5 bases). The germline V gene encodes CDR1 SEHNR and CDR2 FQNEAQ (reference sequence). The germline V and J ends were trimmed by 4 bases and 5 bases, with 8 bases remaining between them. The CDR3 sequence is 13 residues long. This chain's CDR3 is CASSSTANEKLFF. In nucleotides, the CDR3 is TGTGCCAGCAGCTCGACAGCAAATGAAAAACTGTTTTTT.

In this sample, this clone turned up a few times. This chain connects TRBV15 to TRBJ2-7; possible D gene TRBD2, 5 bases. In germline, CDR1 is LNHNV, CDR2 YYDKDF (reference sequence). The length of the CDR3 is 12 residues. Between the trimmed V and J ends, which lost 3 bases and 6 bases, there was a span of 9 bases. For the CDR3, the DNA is TGTGCCACCAGCAGGGACTTTGCCGAGCAGTACTTC. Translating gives CATSRDFAEQYF.

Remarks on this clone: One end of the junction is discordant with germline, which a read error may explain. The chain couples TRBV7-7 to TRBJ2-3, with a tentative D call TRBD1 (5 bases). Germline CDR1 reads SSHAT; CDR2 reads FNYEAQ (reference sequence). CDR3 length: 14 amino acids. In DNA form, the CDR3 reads TGTGCTAGCAGCTTTGGGGCAGAGCCAGATACGCAGTATTTT. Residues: CASSFGAEPDTQYF. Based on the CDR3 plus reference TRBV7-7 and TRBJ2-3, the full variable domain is GAGVSQSPRYKVTKRGQDVTLRCDPISSHATLYWYQQALGQGPEFLTYFNYEAQPDKSGLPSDRFSAERPEGSISTLTIQRTEQRDSAMYRCASSFGAEPDTQYFGPGTRLTVL.

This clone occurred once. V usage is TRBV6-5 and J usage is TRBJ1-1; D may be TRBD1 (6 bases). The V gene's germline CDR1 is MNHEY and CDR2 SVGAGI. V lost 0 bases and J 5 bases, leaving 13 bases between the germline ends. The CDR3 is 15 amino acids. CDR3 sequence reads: CASSYSGGARTEAFF. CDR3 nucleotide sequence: TGTGCCAGCAGTTACTCTGGGGGCGCAAGGACTGAAGCTTTCTTT.